This T cell receptor (beta chain) is drawn from a study of T cell repertoires in ileal Crohn's disease (dated by TCRdb to about 2019). In terms of the full investigation: Median disease duration was around 8 years, and about a third of patients were identified as active smokers at the time of surgery. All patients had surgery for a complication: stricturing disease in around 60% and penetrating disease in roughly 39%. Roughly half of the patients were given postoperative therapy, with around 11 receiving thiopurines and approximately 17 receiving anti-TNF agents. M6 samples consisted of neoterminal ileum biopsies collected during postoperative colonoscopy. TCR repertoire analysis was done in a few dozen Crohn's disease patients from a prospective multicentre cohort. Running in parallel with the study was a multicentre cohort set up to find predictors of early endoscopic recurrence following ileocolonic resection. Endoscopic postoperative recurrence was defined as a Rutgeerts score above i0. A total of some 150 mucosal samples from 57 patients were sequenced, collected from several sites on the surgical specimen and at postoperative endoscopy. The study at large found these results: Mucosal CD4 and CD8 T cells were sorted and sequenced only in a subgroup of patients, whose size was not stated. Compared with non-smokers, patients who were active smokers at surgery showed a significantly higher proportion of clonal expansions (25.9% vs 17.9%, p=0.02). Compared with CD4 T cells, sorted CD8 T cells contained more high-frequency clones, which suggests that the mucosal expansions were mostly CD8. Higher high-frequency clone percentages at surgery were associated with endoscopic recurrence; all patients with clonality above 26.8% (18/57) had recurrence. The timing of postoperative endoscopy varied within the first year after surgery, and the median delay was about seven months.

About 500 nanograms of biopsy DNA per sample were submitted for commercial TCRB immunosequencing. Adaptive Biotechnology amplified CDR3 regions from genomic DNA with a two-step multiplex PCR that controlled for amplification bias. Primers covering every V and J gene segment were used in the first PCR, while barcodes and Illumina adapters were added in the second PCR. An Illumina instrument was used to sequence the CDR3 libraries. The authors' pipeline ran thus. Analysis combined the vendor-provided pipelines with custom analysis of raw data in R/Bioconductor under R version 3.3.0. Clonality, which ranges from 0 to 1, was calculated as the inverse of the normalised Shannon entropy across all productive clones. High-frequency clones were defined as the share of the repertoire taken up by the top 100 clones, keeping only clones that passed a 95% confidence test. The Simpson index measured repertoire diversity, and the Morisita-Horn index measured overlap between samples. In its TCRdb copy, this immuneACCESS table keeps in-frame sequences only and misses some clones. Where compared with another copy, unresolved V genes explain less than half of these, and the others have no known cause. V and J calls and clone size follow that table, whereas D and trimming were derived from the DNA. For this sample the table gives 12,000 or so clones, of which 82% were detected only once. The top ten constitute under 13% of the sample.

With respect to this clone: The specificity of this receptor is unknown. One base away there is no much larger clone; base qualities are not given.

The CDR1 and CDR2 encoded by the germline V gene are SGHRS and YFSETQ. The CDR3 covers 13 residues, taking in both the cysteine and the phenylalanine. Only the CDR3 DNA is retained, 39 bases long and in frame from the first base. Between the V and J ends, shortened by 0 bases and 4 bases respectively, the junction contains 5 bases. The time point label, read with the paper, signifies: neoterminal ileum biopsy at postoperative endoscopy, about 6 months after surgery. Eligible patients were adults with ileal or ileocolonic Crohn's disease who had an indication for ileocolonic resection. Whole ileal mucosal biopsies were kept frozen at -80 degrees C prior to DNA extraction. Genomic DNA was extracted from frozen whole biopsies with a TRizol-based method and quantified on a NanoDrop 2000 spectrophotometer.

The receptor comes from an adult with Crohn's disease. Sequenced sample: ileal tissue. The rearrangement combines TRBV5-1 with TRBJ1-5, with the D gene too uncertain to name. The DNA sequence reads TGCGCCAGCAGCTTGGACATTAATCAGCCCCAGCATTTT. Its product reads: CASSLDINQPQHF.